A selection of T cell receptor beta chains follows, all from one sample in a study of T cells in Graves' hyperthyroidism and ophthalmopathy. TCRdb re-derived calls from the multiplex PCR reads in MiXCR, one entry per CDR3 protein. The table has about 700,000 distinct CDR3 sequences, about 15% seen once. The sequenced sample was blood. The source is a woman aged 18-30 years with Graves' hyperthyroidism. CDR3s include the opening cysteine and the closing phenylalanine or tryptophan. D genes are given only for firm matches. Size tells how often a clone was seen (once, few, many) or the class of an expanded clone, and some rows leave it out.

size	J	D	V	DNA	CDR3
few	TRBJ2-1	TRBD2	TRBV7-2	TGTGCCAGCAGCTTGACTAGCTCTGAGCAGTTCTTC	CASSLTSSEQFF
NA	TRBJ1-1	TRBD1	TRBV19	TGTGCCAGTACCATCTATTCAACAGGGGCTGGAGAAGCTTTCTTT	CASTIYSTGAGEAFF
NA	TRBJ2-3	TRBD2	TRBV20-1	TGCAGTGGGGACGAGGGGACTAGAAGGAGAGATACGCAGTATTTT	CSGDEGTRRRDTQYF
many	TRBJ2-3	NA	TRBV12-3/TRBV12-4	TGTGCCAGCGTTCAGGGGTCTTTATACACAGATACGCAGTATTTT	CASVQGSLYTDTQYF
many	TRBJ2-1	NA	TRBV13	TGTGCCAGCAGCCCGCCAACAGGGATCTCCTACAATGAGCAGTTCTTC	CASSPPTGISYNEQFF
many	TRBJ1-5	NA	TRBV3-1	TGTGCCAGCAGCCCCCGTGGGACAAACGACGGGCCCCAGCATTTT	CASSPRGTNDGPQHF
NA	TRBJ1-5	NA	TRBV20-1	TGCAGTGCTAGGGGATCGGCCCAGCATTTT	CSARGSAQHF
few	TRBJ2-7	NA	TRBV27	TGTGCCAGCAGTCCTCCCGGTGGGCGGACCTACGAGCAGTACTTC	CASSPPGGRTYEQYF
NA	TRBJ1-1	NA	TRBV10-3	TGTGCCATCAGTGACGCCGGCCCCCTTTATGCTGAAGCTTTCTTT	CAISDAGPLYAEAFF
many	TRBJ2-5	NA	TRBV11-1	TGTGCCAGCAGCCATACCGGCAGGGTACGGTACTTC	CASSHTGRVRYF
many	TRBJ2-3	NA	TRBV20-1	TGCAGTGCTAGAGACTTGAACACAGATACGCAGTATTTT	CSARDLNTDTQYF
many	TRBJ2-3	NA	TRBV28	TGTGCCAGCAGTCCTGTAGTAGTAGATACGCAGTATTTT	CASSPVVVDTQYF
many	TRBJ2-1	TRBD2	TRBV20-1	TGCAGTGCTAGAGATCGACTAGCGAGCGGGAATGAGCAGTTCTTC	CSARDRLASGNEQFF
NA	TRBJ2-1	TRBD2	TRBV29-1	TGCAGCGTTGTAAAAGCTAGCGGACTCGCCGATGAGCAGTTCTTC	CSVVKASGLADEQFF
NA	TRBJ1-5	NA	TRBV27	TGTGCCAGCAATCCTTGGGGGAATAGCAATCAGCCCCAGCATTTT	CASNPWGNSNQPQHF
many	TRBJ2-5	NA	TRBV11-2	TGTGCCAGCAGCTTACGACGGCAAGAGACCCAGTACTTC	CASSLRRQETQYF
many	TRBJ1-1	NA	TRBV11-1	TGTGCCAGCAGCTTCCAGACTACGAACACTGAAGCTTTCTTT	CASSFQTTNTEAFF
few	TRBJ2-1	TRBD2	TRBV18	TGTGCCAGCTCACGTCAAATAGCGGGAGGACCAAACTACAATGAGCAGTTCTTC	CASSRQIAGGPNYNEQFF
many	TRBJ2-5	TRBD2	TRBV18	TGTGCCAGCTCAAAGACTAGCAACCAAGAGACCCAGTACTTC	CASSKTSNQETQYF
NA	TRBJ2-1	TRBD1	TRBV19	TGTGCCAGTAAAGGGACAGGACGAAATGAGCAGTTCTTC	CASKGTGRNEQFF
NA	TRBJ1-5	NA	TRBV6-6	TGTGCCAGCAGTTACGTCAGGGATTCACAGCCCCAGCATTTT	CASSYVRDSQPQHF
few	TRBJ2-7	TRBD2	TRBV2	TGTGCCAGCAGCGTACCCCGGGCGGGAGTAGGGTACGAGCAGTACTTC	CASSVPRAGVGYEQYF
many	TRBJ2-3	NA	TRBV5-6	TGTGCCAGCAGCCCTGATCCTGGCACAGATACGCAGTATTTT	CASSPDPGTDTQYF
NA	TRBJ2-1	TRBD1	TRBV11-3	TGTGCCAGCGGCATCCGGACAGGTAACAATGAGCAGTTCTTC	CASGIRTGNNEQFF
many	TRBJ1-5	NA	TRBV7-9	TGTGCCAGCAGCCCGACAACCGGACCCCAGCATTTT	CASSPTTGPQHF
many	TRBJ2-1	NA	TRBV28	TGTGCCAGCAGTCCCGGAAGGTTAGGTGAGCAGTTCTTC	CASSPGRLGEQFF
many	TRBJ2-3	NA	TRBV6-1	TGTGCCAGCAGTTTAACTGACTCAGGCACAGATACGCAGTATTTT	CASSLTDSGTDTQYF
many	TRBJ1-5	TRBD1	TRBV18	TGTGCCAGCTCAGGGGGACAGGGTGGTCAGCCCCAGCATTTT	CASSGGQGGQPQHF
NA	TRBJ2-1	NA	TRBV6-4	TGTGCCAGTGGGACTGGCCCCTACAATGAGCAGTTCTTC	CASGTGPYNEQFF
few	TRBJ1-4	TRBD1	TRBV7-6	TGTGCCAGCAGCCTTAACGGACAGGCCCCCAGTGAAAAACTGTTTTTT	CASSLNGQAPSEKLFF
many	TRBJ2-3	NA	TRBV27	TGTGCCAGCAGTTTTCTAATCGCGTACACAGATACGCAGTATTTT	CASSFLIAYTDTQYF
many	TRBJ1-5	NA	TRBV7-6	TGTGCCAGCAGCTCTAACCACCTCGGGGGGGCTTGTCAGCCCCAGCATTTT	CASSSNHLGGACQPQHF
NA	TRBJ2-7	TRBD2	TRBV19	TGTGCCAGTAGCCGGGGGGGCGGGACTAGCGGTACTTACGGGCAGTACTTC	CASSRGGGTSGTYGQYF
few	TRBJ2-1	TRBD2	TRBV19	TGTGCCAGTAAATCTAGCGGTACCTACAATGAGCAGTTCTTC	CASKSSGTYNEQFF
many	TRBJ2-7	TRBD2	TRBV28	TGTGCCAGCAGTTTATCAGGACTAGCACTGCGGGAGCAGTACTTC	CASSLSGLALREQYF
few	TRBJ2-2	TRBD1	TRBV12-3/TRBV12-4	TGTGCCAGCAGTTCCGGGACAGGGGGCATGAGCACCGGGGAGCTGTTTTTT	CASSSGTGGMSTGELFF
many	TRBJ1-1	NA	TRBV2	TGTGCCACCCGATTGGATCCGAACACTGAAGCTTTCTTT	CATRLDPNTEAFF
many	TRBJ2-2	NA	TRBV12-3/TRBV12-4	TGTGCCAGCAGTTTCGGGGGGCGTGGCACCGGGGAGCTGTTTTTT	CASSFGGRGTGELFF
many	TRBJ1-1	NA	TRBV5-1	TGCGCCAGCAGCTTAGGGTTGATCACTGAAGCTTTCTTT	CASSLGLITEAFF
many	TRBJ2-1	TRBD2	TRBV28	TGTGCCAGCATCCTGGCGGGGGTAGGCTCCTACAATGAGCAGTTCTTC	CASILAGVGSYNEQFF
NA	TRBJ2-1	TRBD2	TRBV19	TGTGCCAGTGCTCTAGCGGGCCCATACAATGAGCAGTTCTTC	CASALAGPYNEQFF
NA	TRBJ1-1	TRBD1	TRBV7-9	TGTGCCAGCAGCTCGAGCGACAGGGCTGAGAACACTGAAGCTTTCTTT	CASSSSDRAENTEAFF
many	TRBJ1-5	NA	TRBV20-1	TGCAGTGCTAGAGTAGGAACAGGGCAAAATCAGCCCCAGCATTTT	CSARVGTGQNQPQHF
many	TRBJ2-1	NA	TRBV29-1	TGCAGCGTTGAGGGGGCGCGATCCTACAATGAGCAGTTCTTC	CSVEGARSYNEQFF
many	TRBJ1-5	NA	TRBV18	TGTGCCAGCTCAGCCACAGGGCAGGTTAATCAGCCCCAGCATTTT	CASSATGQVNQPQHF
many	TRBJ2-1	NA	TRBV2	TGTGCCAGCAGTGGGTGGGGGAGGCACAATGAGCAGTTCTTC	CASSGWGRHNEQFF
NA	TRBJ2-7	TRBD2	TRBV7-9	TGTGCCAGCAGCCCCGGGACTAGCGATTCCTACGAGCAGTACTTC	CASSPGTSDSYEQYF
NA	TRBJ1-1	NA	TRBV7-9	TGTGCCAGCAGCTTTGAATCCGGAAGCACTGAAGCTTTCTTT	CASSFESGSTEAFF
NA	TRBJ2-2	NA	TRBV5-1	TGCGCCAGCAGCCGGACAGAGTTCAACACCGGGGAGCTGTTTTTT	CASSRTEFNTGELFF
few	TRBJ2-2	TRBD2	TRBV7-9	TGTGCCAGCTGTTGCGGGCAACTAGCGGGGAACACCGGGGAGCTGTTTTTT	CASCCGQLAGNTGELFF
many	TRBJ1-1	NA	TRBV27	TGTGCCAGCAGTTTCGGAGGGGCACTGACTGAAGCTTTCTTT	CASSFGGALTEAFF
NA	TRBJ2-4	TRBD2	TRBV7-2	TGTGCCAGCAGCCCGATGGCGGGAGGGTTAAACATTCAGTACTTC	CASSPMAGGLNIQYF
few	TRBJ2-5	NA	TRBV5-1	TGCGCCAGCAGCTTGCAGGGAGTCGGGGAGACCCAGTACTTC	CASSLQGVGETQYF
many	TRBJ1-2	NA	TRBV20-1	TGCAGTGCTAGAGGCACCGGGAGTGGCTACACCTTC	CSARGTGSGYTF
NA	TRBJ2-2	NA	TRBV6-2/TRBV6-3	TGTGCCAGCAGTACACGGGGGAACACCGGGGAGCTGTTTTTT	CASSTRGNTGELFF
many	TRBJ2-7	TRBD2	TRBV7-7	TGTGCTAGCAGCCCGACTAGCGGGAGCGAGCAGTACTTC	CASSPTSGSEQYF
few	TRBJ1-2	NA	TRBV30	TGTGCCTGGAAAGTTGGGCTGGAGCGCGGCTACACCTTC	CAWKVGLERGYTF